This record concerns one T cell receptor beta chain sequence. Its specificity is unknown. The protocol was immunoSEQ multiplex PCR, while the TCRdb copy is restricted to in-frame clones and leaves out a portion. Here the sample spans roughly 67,000 clones, approximately 80% being singletons. This sample is drawn from a study of OX40 agonist ivuxolimab in advanced cancers. About the study: Participants, 82.7% male, averaged roughly 55 years of age, ranging from about 23 to 80.

General study points: Circulating CD4+ and CD8+ T cells showed clonal expansion by week 6 at 0.1 to 3.0 mg/kg. Antigen specificity of clonally expanded peripheral T cells was not established.

Germline assignment: CDR1 LNHDA and CDR2 SQIVND (reference sequence). V was clipped by 3 bases and J by 2 bases; unmatched bases: 2. The CDR3 is made up of 14 amino acids. The chain couples TRBV19 to TRBJ2-7; 9 nucleotides line up with TRBD1. The clonotype was recovered from an adult with an advanced solid tumor such as melanoma, head and neck, liver or kidney cancer. The source was CD4+ or CD8+ T cells sorted from blood, collected in a trial of the OX40 agonist ivuxolimab. Here the CDR3 reads CASSIRQGAYEQYV. The CDR3 DNA sequence: TGTGCCAGTAGTATCCGACAGGGGGCCTACGAGCAGTACGTC.